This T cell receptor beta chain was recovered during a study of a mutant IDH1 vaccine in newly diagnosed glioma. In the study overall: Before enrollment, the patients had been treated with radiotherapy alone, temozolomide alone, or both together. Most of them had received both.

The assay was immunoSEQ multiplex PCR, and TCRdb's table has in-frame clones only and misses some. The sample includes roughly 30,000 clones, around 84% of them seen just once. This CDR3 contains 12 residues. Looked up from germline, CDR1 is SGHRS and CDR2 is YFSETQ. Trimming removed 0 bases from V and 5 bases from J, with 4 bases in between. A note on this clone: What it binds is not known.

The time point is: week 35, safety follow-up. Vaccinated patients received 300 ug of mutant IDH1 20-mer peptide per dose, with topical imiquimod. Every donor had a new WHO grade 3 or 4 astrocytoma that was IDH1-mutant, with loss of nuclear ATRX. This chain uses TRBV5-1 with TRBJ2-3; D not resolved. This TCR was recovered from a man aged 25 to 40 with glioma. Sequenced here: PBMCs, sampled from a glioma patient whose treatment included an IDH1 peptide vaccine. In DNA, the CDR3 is TGCGCCAGCAGCTTGGTGGGAGATACGCAGTATTTT. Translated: CASSLVGDTQYF.